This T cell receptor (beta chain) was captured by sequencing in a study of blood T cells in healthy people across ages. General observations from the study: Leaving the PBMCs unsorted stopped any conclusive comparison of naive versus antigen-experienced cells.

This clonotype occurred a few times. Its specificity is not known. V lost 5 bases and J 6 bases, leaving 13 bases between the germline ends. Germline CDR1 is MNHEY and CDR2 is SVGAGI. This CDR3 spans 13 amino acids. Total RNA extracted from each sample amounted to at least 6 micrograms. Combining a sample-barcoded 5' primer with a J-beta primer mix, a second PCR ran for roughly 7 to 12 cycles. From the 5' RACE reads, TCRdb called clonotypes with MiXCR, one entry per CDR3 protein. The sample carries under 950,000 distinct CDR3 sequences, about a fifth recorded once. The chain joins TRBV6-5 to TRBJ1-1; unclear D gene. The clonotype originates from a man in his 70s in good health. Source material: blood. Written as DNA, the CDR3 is TGTGCCAGCAGTGGAGGCCTGCGGGCTGAAGCTTTCTTT. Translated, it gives CASSGGLRAEAFF.